This record looks at one TCR beta chain sequence and its context. The antigen is undetermined. Using immunoSEQ multiplex PCR, the repertoire was profiled, and TCRdb retains in-frame clones only, with some absent. There are tens of thousands of clones in the sample; approximately 89% occur only once, and 2.2% lies in the top ten. The data are from a study of T cell responses to AZD1222 COVID-19 vaccine. General observations from the study: The study reported that nearly half of spike-specific TCRs target unmutated variant regions. Researchers report vaccine-associated CD4 TCRs spanning spike, with dominance at 160-218 and 743-854. It was only 6 or 7 AZD1222 recipients who were seropositive at baseline. Two AZD1222 doses significantly raised spike-specific TCR breadth and depth over controls.

Sequenced material: peripheral blood, taken on day 0 of AZD1222 vaccination. The sequence came from an adult in good health.

CDR3 amino acids: CATGDRSQPQHF. CDR3 nucleotide sequence: TGTGCCACCGGGGACAGAAGTCAGCCCCAGCATTTT. V usage is TRBV19 and J usage is TRBJ1-5; 7 bases map to TRBD1. Germline CDR1 reads LNHDA; CDR2 reads SQIVND (reference sequence). V shed 10 bases, J shed 6 bases, and the junction held 6 bases outside the gene matches. The CDR3 is 12 amino acids.